Presented here are 26 T cell receptor beta chains from one specimen sequenced in a study of blood T cells in healthy people across ages. The authors ran a second PCR of 7 to 11 cycles using a sample-barcoded 5' primer and a J-beta primer mix. TCRdb independently ran MiXCR on the 5' RACE reads; one entry per CDR3 protein. The sample shows roughly 1,100,000 distinct CDR3 sequences, approximately 25% of them seen only once. These records were also assigned to another study, of T cells of mothers and their children.

The sample taken for sequencing was blood. The receptors here all came from a girl aged 2 to 9 in good health.

Worth noting for this clonotype: One end of the junction fails to match germline, which may point to a read error. The chain couples TRBV12-3 or TRBV12-4 to TRBJ2-5; D unresolved. This CDR3 contains 14 residues. CDR3 coding DNA: TGTGCCGGCAGTTTACGGCACCCCGGGGAGACCCAGTACTTC. It is translated as CAGSLRHPGETQYF.

The chain employs TRBV4-2 and TRBJ2-5, with a tentative D call TRBD1 (6 bases). The end of the DNA is better explained by TRBJ2-7, so the J call may be wrong. Germline V CDR1 and CDR2: LGHNA, YNFKEQ. The CDR3 covers 17 residues. The CDR3 is CASSQEPLDSQWSEQYF. CDR3 nucleotide sequence: TGTGCCAGCAGCCAAGAACCCCTGGACAGTCAGTGGAGCGAGCAGTACTTC.

The rearrangement joins TRBV29-1 to TRBJ2-5, with D possibly matching TRBD1 (6 bases). CDR1 and CDR2 from the germline V gene are SQVTM and ANQGSEA. There are 12 residues in the CDR3. Between the trimmed V and J ends, which lost 7 bases and 5 bases, there was a span of 14 bases. Here the CDR3 reads CSGHREGETQYF. CDR3 coding DNA: TGCAGCGGACACAGGGAAGGGGAGACCCAGTACTTC.

The rearrangement links TRBV7-8 to TRBJ2-7; 9 nucleotides line up with TRBD2. The V gene's germline CDR1 is SGHVS and CDR2 FQNEAQ. This CDR3 comprises 15 residues. V lost 1 base, J lost 5 bases, and 6 bases stayed unmatched. Here the CDR3 reads CASSLVGGGANEQYF. In DNA form, the CDR3 reads TGTGCCAGCAGCTTAGTGGGCGGGGGGGCCAACGAGCAGTACTTC.

This clonotype was picked up a small number of times. This chain uses TRBV11-2 with TRBJ2-6; 9 bases are shared with TRBD2. The CDR3 runs to 22 residues. The V gene's germline CDR1 is SGHAT and CDR2 FQNNGV. V trimming: 0 bases; J trimming: 0 bases; junction bases outside the gene matches: 15. The CDR3 bases are TGTGCCAGCAGCTTAGAGCCTCTAGCTAGCGGGATACCCCTCTCTGGGGCCAACGTCCTGACTTTC. It specifies CASSLEPLASGIPLSGANVLTF.

This clonotype was seen a handful of times. The chain employs TRBV5-5 and TRBJ2-5, with D perhaps TRBD1 or TRBD2 (5 bases each). The J call could be wrong; TRBJ2-7 is a better fit for the DNA end. This CDR3 is 17 amino acids long. Germline lookup yields CDR1 SGHKS and CDR2 YYEKEE (reference sequence). CDR3 protein: CASSRRVGREGYYEQYF. CDR3 coding DNA: TGTGCCAGCAGCCGACGGGTGGGACGCGAGGGTTACTACGAGCAGTACTTC.

This clonotype came up a few times. One end of the junction fails to match germline, which may point to a read error. The genes are TRBV11-2 and TRBJ2-7; D not certain. The V gene's germline CDR1 is SGHAT and CDR2 FQNNGV. CDR3 size: 12 residues. The CDR3 DNA reads TGTGCCAGCAACGATAACTCCTATGAGCAGTACTTC. Translation: CASNDNSYEQYF. Variable domain in full (rest from reference TRBV11-2 and TRBJ2-7): EAGVAQSPRYKIIEKRQSVAFWCNPISGHATLYWYQQILGQGPKLLIQFQNNGVVDDSQLPKDRFSAERLKGVDSTLKIQPAKLEDSAVYLCASNDNSYEQYFGPGTRLTVT.

This clonotype came up many times. The chain joins TRBV12-3 or TRBV12-4 to TRBJ2-1, with D possibly being TRBD1 (5 bases). CDR3 size: 13 residues. The V gene lost 8 bases and the J gene lost 6 bases, with 14 bases spanning the gap. The CDR3 coding sequence is TGTGCCAGCGGCGATAACCAGGGCAATGAGCAGTTCTTC. Residues: CASGDNQGNEQFF.

This clonotype has just a few counts. This sequence joins TRBV7-9 and TRBJ1-1; TRBD1 matches at 7 bases. The CDR3 has 15 amino acids. The junction had 6 bases not matched to a gene; V was cut back by 0 bases and J by 5 bases. Germline CDR1 and CDR2: SEHNR and FQNEAQ (reference sequence). The CDR3 spells CASSLAGGAKTEAFF. CDR3 nucleotides: TGTGCCAGCAGCTTAGCAGGGGGCGCGAAAACTGAAGCTTTCTTT.

The chain couples TRBV21-1 to TRBJ2-4; the table gives TRBD1 as D, unverified against the DNA. TRBV21-1 is shown as a pseudogene. The CDR3 runs to 17 residues. The CDR3 nucleotides read TGTGCCAGCAGCAAAAGGGACAGGGCCCCCGAAAAAAACATTCAGTACTTC. Translated, it gives CASSKRDRAPEKNIQYF.

The chain has TRBV28 and TRBJ2-5, with TRBD2 matching 8 bases. The CDR3 has 14 amino acids. The ends lost 6 bases at V and 2 bases at J; junction bases unmatched: 5. Germline assignment: CDR1 MDHEN and CDR2 SYDVKM. CDR3 DNA sequence: TGTGCCAGCAGAGCGGGAGCGGTACAAGAGACCCAGTACTTC. Its protein is CASRAGAVQETQYF. Full variable domain (missing parts from reference TRBV28 and TRBJ2-5): DVKVTQSSRYLVKRTGEKVFLECVQDMDHENMFWYRQDPGLGLRLIYFSYDVKMKEKGDIPEGYSVSREKKERFSLILESASTNQTSMYLCASRAGAVQETQYFGPGTRLLVL.

This clonotype was detected a few times. The gene calls are TRBV24-1 and TRBJ2-2; D call uncertain. The germline gives CDR1 KGHDR, CDR2 SFDVKD. CDR3 length equals 13 residues. V was trimmed by 1 base and J by 6 bases, leaving 5 bases between them. Written as DNA, the CDR3 is TGTGCCACCAGTGATTTAACCCCCGGGGAGCTGTTTTTT. Translated, it gives CATSDLTPGELFF.

This clonotype has at least ten counts. The chain carries TRBV24-1 and TRBJ2-7, with no clear D. V lost 2 bases and J lost 0, with 4 bases in between. The CDR3 spans 13 residues. Germline V gene lookup returns CDR1 KGHDR and CDR2 SFDVKD. The CDR3 nucleotides read TGTGCCACCAGTGATTGGAGCTCCTACGAGCAGTACTTC. This translates into CATSDWSSYEQYF.

This clonotype was picked up a small number of times. The chain recombines TRBV29-1 with TRBJ2-7, with D unresolved. The V gene lost 2 bases and the J gene lost 2 bases, with 10 bases spanning the gap. Germline V gene lookup returns CDR1 SQVTM and CDR2 ANQGSEA. CDR3 size: 13 residues. CDR3 coding DNA: TGCAGCGTTGAACGGGCTTCCCCCTACGAGCAGTACTTC. It translates to CSVERASPYEQYF.

J is TRBJ1-4 and V is TRBV6-4, with 9 nucleotides matching TRBD1. Germline V gene sequence: CDR1 MRHNA, CDR2 SNTAGT. The CDR3 has 17 amino acids. The trim removed 3 bases at V and 0 bases at J, leaving 5 bases unmatched. The CDR3, as DNA: TGTGCCAGCAGTGATATCGGACAGGGGCCAACTAATGAAAAACTGTTTTTT. Translating gives CASSDIGQGPTNEKLFF.

The chain joins TRBV12-3 or TRBV12-4 to TRBJ2-2; 8 bases are shared with TRBD2. This CDR3 contains 13 residues. The V gene end was trimmed by 8 bases and the J gene end by 6 bases; junction bases not matched to a gene: 5. This CDR3 is CASEREQAGELFF. DNA of the CDR3: TGTGCCAGCGAGCGGGAGCAGGCCGGGGAGCTGTTTTTT.

This clonotype was counted a few times. The V and J genes are TRBV7-9 and TRBJ2-1, with D perhaps TRBD1 or TRBD2 (5 bases each). The J call may be in error: the DNA end matches TRBJ2-5 better. Germline V gives CDR1 SEHNR, CDR2 FQNEAQ (reference sequence). The CDR3 is made up of 15 amino acids. The CDR3 here is CASSLYVGGEETQYF. In DNA, the CDR3 is TGTGCCAGCAGCTTATATGTTGGGGGAGAAGAGACCCAGTACTTC.

This clonotype was detected only once. The V and J genes are TRBV7-8 and TRBJ2-3; TRBD1 agrees at 9 bases. Trimming took 0 bases from V and 3 from J; bases not matched to a gene: 4. CDR3 length: 16 residues. Germline CDR1 and CDR2: SGHVS and FQNEAQ. In DNA form, the CDR3 reads TGTGCCAGCAGCTTAGCGGGGACAGGGTGGACAGATACGCAGTATTTT. Translating gives CASSLAGTGWTDTQYF.

This clonotype has a handful of counts. V is TRBV28 and J is TRBJ2-7; D may be TRBD1 (5 bases). The V gene's germline CDR1 is MDHEN and CDR2 SYDVKM. V was clipped by 3 bases and J by 7 bases, with 10 bases between them. The CDR3 has 12 amino acids. The CDR3 nucleotides read TGTGCCAGCAGTTTTGCAGGGCCAGAGCAGTACTTC. Residues: CASSFAGPEQYF.

This clonotype was observed a handful of times. The CDR3 is CSVGVGGELFF. The CDR3 bases are TGCAGCGTGGGGGTCGGCGGGGAGCTGTTTTTT. The genes are TRBV29-1 and TRBJ2-2; D is tentatively TRBD1 or TRBD2 (5 bases each). The V gene's germline CDR1 is SQVTM and CDR2 ANQGSEA. CDR3 length: 11 amino acids. Trimming removed 6 bases at V and 7 bases at J, with 9 bases between.

The chain joins TRBV20-1 to TRBJ2-5, with D possibly TRBD2 on 7 matching bases. V was trimmed by 1 base and J by 3 bases, leaving 15 bases between them. The CDR3 is 15 residues long. Germline CDR1 reads DFQATT; CDR2 reads SNEGSKA (reference sequence). The chain's CDR3 is CSARVPGGYKETQYF. DNA of the CDR3: TGCAGTGCTAGAGTCCCGGGGGGCTATAAAGAGACCCAGTACTTC.

This clonotype was seen a few times. This chain links TRBV20-1 with TRBJ1-2, with 7 bases aligning to TRBD1. Per the germline V gene, CDR1 is DFQATT and CDR2 is SNEGSKA (reference sequence). The V and J ends lost 0 bases and 8 bases, in that order; junction bases with no gene match: 6. The CDR3 runs 13 residues. CDR3 DNA sequence: TGCAGTGCTAGAGATCGGGCAGGGGGAGGCTACACCTTC. Translation: CSARDRAGGGYTF.

V usage is TRBV28 and J usage is TRBJ1-5; possibly TRBD1 for D (5 bases). CDR1 and CDR2 from the germline V gene are MDHEN and SYDVKM. The CDR3 is 14 amino acids. The ends were cut back, 7 bases at V and 3 bases at J, with 13 bases in the middle. CDR3 DNA: TGTGCCAGCAAAGCGGGACGTTACAATCAGCCCCAGCATTTT. This encodes CASKAGRYNQPQHF.

This clonotype has more than one count but fewer than ten. V is TRBV4-3 and J is TRBJ1-1; TRBD1 matches 7 bases. There are 16 residues in the CDR3. The V gene end was trimmed by 4 bases and the J gene end by 5 bases; junction bases not matched to a gene: 13. The V gene's germline CDR1 is LGHNA and CDR2 YSLEER. Here the CDR3 reads CASSPYRGIGGTEAFF. The CDR3 DNA is TGCGCCAGCAGCCCCTACAGGGGAATTGGAGGTACTGAAGCTTTCTTT.

This clonotype has only one observation. V and J are TRBV27 and TRBJ2-4; possibly TRBD2 for D (6 bases). The length of the CDR3 is 11 residues. V was cut by 3 bases and J by 11 bases, with 8 bases left in between. The germline gives CDR1 MNHEY, CDR2 SMNVEV (reference sequence). The CDR3 region has the DNA TGTGCCAGCAGTTTCGGGGGTTTTCAGTACTTC. Encoded protein: CASSFGGFQYF.

This clonotype was found a few times. The chain couples TRBV7-3 to TRBJ2-1; 8 nucleotides line up with TRBD2. Per germline, CDR1 SGHTA and CDR2 FQGTGA. CDR3 length: 15 amino acids. Trimming removed 5 bases from V and 4 bases from J; junction bases left unmatched: 7. This CDR3 reads CASSRKAGVYNEQFF. DNA for the CDR3: TGTGCCAGCAGCCGCAAAGCGGGGGTATACAATGAGCAGTTCTTC.